This T cell receptor (beta chain) was recovered during a study of CD8+CD57+ T cells in acquired aplastic anemia. Before being chosen for sequencing, patients had shown CD8+CD57+ cell expansion by flow cytometry. The patients, all of them, had severe acquired aplastic anemia. At blood sampling, none of the patients had yet received therapy. In germline, CDR1 is SEHNR, CDR2 FQNEAQ (reference sequence). This CDR3 spans 14 amino acids. Trimming at V came to 6 bases and at J to 8 bases, leaving 8 bases not matched to a gene. Genomic DNA templated the TCR beta VDJ and CDR3 profiling. TCRdb independently ran MiXCR on the reads; one entry per CDR3 protein. The data show about 180,000 distinct CDR3 sequences, 45% to 60% seen once. Note on this clonotype: The antigen is not known.

Study results and caveats: There were about 27 CD8+ CDR3 sequences that occurred in both patients and controls.

This TCR was recovered from a human donor with aplastic anemia. The sequenced material came from sorted CD4+, CD8+, or CD8+CD57+ T cells (not recorded which) from PBMCs. V gene TRBV7-9 combines with J gene TRBJ2-3; 10 bases align to TRBD2. CDR3 DNA sequence: TGTGCCAGCAGATTAAGCGGGGGGGCGGGTACGCAGTATTTT. Residues: CASRLSGGAGTQYF.